One and the same sample provided the 17 T cell receptor beta chains below, sequenced in a study of human T cells and chemical hapten exposure (dated by TCRdb to the early 2020s). Receptor libraries were prepared by RACE. Sequencing used a NextSeq 500. In-frame beta chains were kept once TCRdb had trimmed the public reads at Q25 with fastp and called clones with MiXCR. For every CDR3 protein sequence, its rows merge into one entry that carries the most common genes and DNA. For this sample the table gives about 120,000 distinct CDR3 sequences, of which about 11% were detected only once. More than 2% of the sample is held by the ten biggest clonotypes. Per the publication, the time point label means: patch test 3, about 24 weeks after DPC sensitization. Sample treatment or condition, as interpreted from the label and publication: therapeutic diphenylcyclopropenone sensitization with weekly scalp DPC.

Sequences were derived from whole blood, sampled in connection with sensitization to the hapten diphenylcyclopropenone (DPC). The origin of the receptors is a woman aged 50 to 60 with alopecia areata. Some clones in this sample may be carry-over from other donors' samples.

This clonotype showed up just a few times. The chain uses TRBV29-1 and TRBJ2-2; TRBD1 agrees at 9 bases. The CDR3 totals 16 residues. The germline V gene has CDR1 SQVTM and CDR2 ANQGSEA. Here the CDR3 DNA reads TGCAGTGCTAGGGACAGGGTAATTCCGAACACCGGGGAGCTGTTTTTT. This encodes CSARDRVIPNTGELFF.

J is TRBJ1-6 and V is TRBV4-2; D may be TRBD1 (5 bases). Trimming shortened V by 0 bases and J by 6 bases, and 9 bases separated the two germline ends. Germline V gene lookup returns CDR1 LGHNA and CDR2 YNFKEQ. This CDR3 has 15 amino acids. CDR3 DNA: TGTGCCAGCAGCCAAGAGCAGGGATCTAATTCACCCCTCCACTTT. Its protein product is CASSQEQGSNSPLHF.

The rearrangement uses TRBV4-2 and TRBJ2-7; D possibly corresponds to TRBD2 (6 bases). The CDR3 runs 15 residues. Germline CDR1 is LGHNA and CDR2 is YNFKEQ. Trimming removed 2 bases from V and 9 bases from J, with 20 bases in between. Written as DNA, the CDR3 is TGTGCCAGCAGCCAATTGGATAGCGGAGGGCAGTGGCAGTACTTC. Protein product: CASSQLDSGGQWQYF.

A single count supports this clonotype. The rearrangement joins TRBV29-1 to TRBJ1-2; D may be TRBD1 (5 bases). Germline lookup yields CDR1 SQVTM and CDR2 ANQGSEA. The ends were cut back, 6 bases at V and 7 bases at J, with 15 bases in the middle. The CDR3 runs to 12 residues. The CDR3 sequence is CSVARERGGYTF. CDR3 sequence (DNA): TGCAGCGTCGCCAGGGAACGGGGTGGCTACACCTTC. The variable domain in full, completed from reference TRBV29-1 and TRBJ1-2, reads SAVISQKPSRDICQRGTSLTIQCQVDSQVTMMFWYRQQPGQSLTLIATANQGSEATYESGFVIDKFPISRPNLTFSTLTVSNMSPEDSSIYLCSVARERGGYTFGSGTRLTVV.

The gene calls are TRBV12-5 and TRBJ2-2, with D unresolved. The length of the CDR3 is 11 residues. V lost 6 bases to trimming and J lost 10 bases, with 9 bases between them. Germline CDR1 LGHNT, CDR2 FRNRAP. CDR3 residues: CASGSAEELFF. The CDR3 DNA follows: TGTGCTAGTGGATCCGCCGAGGAGCTGTTTTTT. The whole variable domain, filled in from reference TRBV12-5 and TRBJ2-2, reads DARVTQTPRHKVTEMGQEVTMRCQPILGHNTVFWYRQTMMQGLELLAYFRNRAPLDDSGMPKDRFSAEMPDATLATLKIQPSEPRDSAVYFCASGSAEELFFGEGSRLTVL.

The chain is built from TRBV15 and TRBJ2-7, with 9 bases fitting TRBD1. CDR3 length: 14 amino acids. The germline CDR1 and CDR2 sequences are LNHNV and YYDKDF (reference sequence). After removal of 4 bases from V and 4 bases from J, the junction contained 5 bases not matched to a gene. CDR3 amino acids: CATSKGTGLYEQYF. The CDR3 DNA sequence: TGTGCCACCAGCAAGGGGACAGGGCTTTACGAGCAGTACTTC.

This clonotype was seen only a few times. The chain links TRBV6-5 to TRBJ1-4; D gene uncertain. The CDR3 length is 14 residues. The germline V and J ends were trimmed by 0 bases and 4 bases, with 6 bases remaining between them. Germline loops: CDR1 MNHEY, CDR2 SVGAGI. The CDR3 DNA is TGTGCCAGCAGTTACTCGACCCTTAATGAAAAACTGTTTTTT. It specifies CASSYSTLNEKLFF.

This chain links TRBV7-9 with TRBJ2-7; a possible D gene is TRBD2 (6 bases). Per germline, CDR1 SEHNR and CDR2 FQNEAQ (reference sequence). CDR3 length equals 13 residues. Between the trimmed V and J ends, which lost 4 bases and 3 bases, there was a span of 10 bases. CDR3: CASSSTGGYEQYF. The CDR3 DNA reads as TGTGCCAGCAGCTCGACCGGGGGCTACGAGCAGTACTTC.

This clonotype was seen more than once but under ten times. The chain joins TRBV6-2 or TRBV6-3 to TRBJ2-1; D is perhaps TRBD2 (6 bases). The V gene's germline CDR1 is MNHEY and CDR2 SVGEGT. Trimming stripped 2 bases from V and 11 bases from J, with 19 bases between. The CDR3 has 15 amino acids. The DNA for the CDR3 is TGTGCCAGCAGTTACCCGACCCGGGACTCCCATAAGCAGTTCTTC. The encoded protein is CASSYPTRDSHKQFF.

This clonotype was detected only a few times. The V gene is TRBV20-1, the J gene TRBJ1-1, with D uncertain. The CDR3 covers 11 residues. Germline V gives CDR1 DFQATT, CDR2 SNEGSKA (reference sequence). V shed 5 bases and J shed 8 bases, with 12 bases lying between them. CDR3 in amino acids: CSAPFMGEAFF. The CDR3 DNA reads as TGCAGTGCTCCGTTTATGGGGGAAGCTTTCTTT.

This clonotype was counted ten times or more. The CDR3 bases are TGCAGTGCCGCCCGCCTGATAGCGGGAGGGACAGATACGCAGTATTTT. Amino acid sequence: CSAARLIAGGTDTQYF. This sequence joins TRBV20-1 and TRBJ2-3; 11 nucleotides line up with TRBD2. Trimming took 6 bases from V and 3 from J; bases not matched to a gene: 11. The CDR3 has 16 amino acids. CDR1 DFQATT and CDR2 SNEGSKA come from the germline V gene (reference sequence).

This rearrangement joins TRBV7-8 to TRBJ2-4, with D perhaps matching TRBD1 or TRBD2 (5 bases each). The CDR3 totals 14 residues. The V end was cut by 4 bases, the J end by 7 bases, with 14 bases between. Germline CDR1 reads SGHVS; CDR2 reads FQNEAQ. Written as DNA, the CDR3 is TGTGCCAGCAGCTCCCTACCCGGGACGAACATTCAGTACTTC. It translates to CASSSLPGTNIQYF.

The chain links TRBV29-1 to TRBJ2-3; D ambiguous. Germline loops: CDR1 SQVTM, CDR2 ANQGSEA. With 4 bases removed from V and 0 bases from J, the gap between germline ends came to 8 bases. The length of the CDR3 is 13 residues. For the CDR3, the DNA is TGCAGCGTTGTAAACAAAAGCACAGATACGCAGTATTTT. Protein: CSVVNKSTDTQYF.

V usage is TRBV2 and J usage is TRBJ2-7, with TRBD1 matching 8 bases. The CDR3 runs to 13 residues. Germline CDR1 is SNHLY and CDR2 is FYNNEI. V trimming: 8 bases; J trimming: 6 bases; junction bases outside the gene matches: 9. The CDR3 reads CASGTGGMGEQYF. The CDR3 DNA reads as TGTGCCAGCGGAACAGGGGGGATGGGCGAGCAGTACTTC.

This clonotype appeared a few times. The gene calls are TRBV5-6 and TRBJ2-7; possible D gene TRBD1, 6 bases. Per the germline V gene, CDR1 is SGHDT and CDR2 is YYEEEE. This CDR3 comprises 14 residues. Deletions cut 5 bases from V and 4 bases from J, with 16 bases between. CDR3 in amino acids: CASRSRDIRYEQYF. The CDR3 DNA reads TGTGCCAGCAGATCGAGGGACATCAGGTACGAGCAGTACTTC.

The table lists this clonotype with a few counts. This chain uses TRBV3-1 with TRBJ2-1, with 9 bases identical to TRBD2. CDR3 length: 16 amino acids. Germline CDR1 LGHDT, CDR2 YNNKEL (reference sequence). The V gene end was trimmed by 4 bases and the J gene end by 7 bases; junction bases not matched to a gene: 11. The CDR3 region has the DNA TGTGCCAGCAGCCCAGCTAGCGGGAAAGGCGAAAATGAGCAGTTCTTC. Its translation is CASSPASGKGENEQFF.

This clonotype was found a few times. The CDR3 coding sequence is TGCAGTGCTAGCGACCCTGCCAGAATCTATGGCTACACCTTC. It is translated as CSASDPARIYGYTF. J is TRBJ1-2 and V is TRBV20-1; no clear D gene. Trimming took 3 bases from V and 4 from J, leaving 15 bases between them. CDR1 DFQATT and CDR2 SNEGSKA come from the germline V gene (reference sequence). CDR3 length: 14 amino acids.